The T cell receptor beta chain described here comes from a study of PD-1 blockade in mismatch repair-deficient tumors (dated by TCRdb to about 2017). About the full investigation: Between September 2013 and 2016, the trial enrolled roughly 86 consecutive patients with about eleven types of mismatch repair-deficient cancer, all of whom had received prior treatment and were progressing. Deep sequencing of TCR CDR3 regions was used to track tumor-associated T cell clones in peripheral blood of patients responding to PD-1 blockade.

Mismatch repair deficiency in every enrolled patient was established by polymerase chain reaction or immunohistochemistry. TCR sequencing was performed for a few patients who responded to pembrolizumab therapy. The phase II trial prospectively tested pembrolizumab PD-1 blockade in advanced mismatch repair-deficient cancers regardless of tissue of origin. Peripheral blood T cell samples were gathered serially, both before PD-1 blockade started and at multiple time points afterward. Blood sampling times were reported as weeks after the first pembrolizumab dose. Overall study results and their limits: Tumor-resident clones, often undetectable in blood before treatment, expanded rapidly after pembrolizumab and then contracted, generally before radiologic responses.

This clone was counted only a few times. It lacks a known antigen. Base qualities are not at hand, and no much larger clone is one base apart. The CDR3 spans 12 residues, from the cysteine through the phenylalanine. The read is trimmed to its CDR3 DNA, 36 bases read in frame from base 1. The V and J ends are trimmed by 1 base and 10 bases, leaving 10 bases between them. The germline V gene (reference sequence) supplies CDR1 SEHNR and CDR2 FQNEAQ. To prepare the library, the immunoSEQ multiplex PCR assay was applied. Entries here come from immuneACCESS through TCRdb and include only in-frame sequences with V and J called. Some clones fail to appear in such tables; in the studies checked, an unresolved V gene covers under half of the shortfall, and the cause of the remainder is unknown. This sample gives tens of thousands of clones in total; 78% of them show up just once. The ten largest account for around 3.2% of the sample.

The sequence came from an adult with mismatch repair-deficient cancer. Sequencing was performed on peripheral blood, taken 4 weeks after starting pembrolizumab. The rearrangement joined TRBV7-9 to TRBJ1-1, with TRBD1 tentatively as D gene (5 bases match). The nucleotide sequence reads TGTGCCAGCAGCTTAGATCAGGGTACAGCTTTCTTT. Its amino acids are CASSLDQGTAFF.